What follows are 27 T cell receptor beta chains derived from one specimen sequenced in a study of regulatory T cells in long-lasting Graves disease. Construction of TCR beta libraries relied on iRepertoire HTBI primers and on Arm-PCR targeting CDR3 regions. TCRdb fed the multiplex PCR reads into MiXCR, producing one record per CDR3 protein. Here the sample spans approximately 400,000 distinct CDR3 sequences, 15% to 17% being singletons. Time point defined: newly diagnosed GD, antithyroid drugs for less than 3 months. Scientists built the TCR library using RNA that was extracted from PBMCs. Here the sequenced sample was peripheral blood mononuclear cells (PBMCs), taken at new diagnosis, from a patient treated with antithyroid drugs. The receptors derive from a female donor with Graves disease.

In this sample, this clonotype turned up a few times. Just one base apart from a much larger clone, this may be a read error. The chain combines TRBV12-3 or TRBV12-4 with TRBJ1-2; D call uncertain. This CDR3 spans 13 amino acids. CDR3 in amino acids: CASSFKGIGGYAF. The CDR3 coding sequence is TGTGCCAGCAGTTTTAAAGGGATCGGTGGCTACGCCTTC.

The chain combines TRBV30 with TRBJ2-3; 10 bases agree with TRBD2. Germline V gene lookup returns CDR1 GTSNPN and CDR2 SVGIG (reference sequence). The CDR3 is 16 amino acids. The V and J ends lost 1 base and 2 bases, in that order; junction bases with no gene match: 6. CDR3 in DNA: TGTGCCTGGAGTGACCTAGCGGGGGATCCCACAGATACGCAGTATTTT. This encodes CAWSDLAGDPTDTQYF.

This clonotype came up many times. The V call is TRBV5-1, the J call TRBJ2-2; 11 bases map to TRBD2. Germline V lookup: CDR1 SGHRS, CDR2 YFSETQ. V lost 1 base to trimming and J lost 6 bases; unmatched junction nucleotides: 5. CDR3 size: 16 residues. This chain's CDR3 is CASSLQLAGGPGELFF. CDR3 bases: TGCGCCAGCAGCTTGCAGCTAGCGGGAGGCCCCGGGGAGCTGTTTTTT.

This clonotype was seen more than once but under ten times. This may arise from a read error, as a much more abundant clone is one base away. Here the CDR3 DNA reads TGTGCCGGCAGCTGGCGACTAGCGGAGGGGGGGGAGACCCAGTACTTC. Residues: CAGSWRLAEGGETQYF. The genes are TRBV7-2 and TRBJ2-5; 9 bases match TRBD2. Germline lookup yields CDR1 SGHTA and CDR2 FQGNSA. The CDR3 loop spans 16 amino acids. Together with reference TRBV7-2 and TRBJ2-5, the CDR3 gives the full variable domain: GAGVSQSPSNKVTEKGKDVELRCDPISGHTALYWYRQSLGQGLEFLIYFQGNSAPDKSGLPSDRFSAERTGGSVSTLTIQRTQQEDSAVYLCAGSWRLAEGGETQYFGPGTRLLVL.

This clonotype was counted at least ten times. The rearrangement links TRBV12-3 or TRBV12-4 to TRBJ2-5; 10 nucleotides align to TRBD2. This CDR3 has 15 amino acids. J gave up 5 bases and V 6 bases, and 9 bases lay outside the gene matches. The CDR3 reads CASSPGLAARETQYF. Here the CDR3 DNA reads TGTGCCAGCAGCCCCGGACTAGCGGCGAGGGAGACCCAGTACTTC.

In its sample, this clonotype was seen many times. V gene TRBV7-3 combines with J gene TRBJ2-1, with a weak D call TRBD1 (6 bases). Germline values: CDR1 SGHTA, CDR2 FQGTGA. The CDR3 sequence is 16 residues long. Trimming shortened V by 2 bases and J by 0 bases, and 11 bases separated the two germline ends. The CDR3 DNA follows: TGTGCCAGCAGCTTATCAGGGGCTAGCTCCTACAATGAGCAGTTCTTC. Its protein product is CASSLSGASSYNEQFF.

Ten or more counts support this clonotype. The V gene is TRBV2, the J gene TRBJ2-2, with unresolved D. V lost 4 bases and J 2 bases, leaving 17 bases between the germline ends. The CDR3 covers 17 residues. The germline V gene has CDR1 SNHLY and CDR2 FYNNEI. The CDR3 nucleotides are TGTGCCAGCAGTGTTAGGTTAACAGCTATAAACACCGGGGAGCTGTTTTTT. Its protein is CASSVRLTAINTGELFF.

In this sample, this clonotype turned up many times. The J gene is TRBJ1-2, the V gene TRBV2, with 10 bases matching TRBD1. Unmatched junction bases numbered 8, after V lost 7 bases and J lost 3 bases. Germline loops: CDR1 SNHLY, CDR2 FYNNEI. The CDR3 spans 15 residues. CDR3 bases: TGTGCCAGCACCGAGGGGGGACAGGGGTACTATGGCTACACCTTC. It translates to CASTEGGQGYYGYTF.

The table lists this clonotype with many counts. CDR3 bases: TGTGCCAGCAGCGATAAACAGGGGATGTCGAGCGAGCAGTACTTC. Protein: CASSDKQGMSSEQYF. The rearrangement joins TRBV2 to TRBJ2-7; 7 bases are a match to TRBD1. Germline CDR1 SNHLY, CDR2 FYNNEI. V lost 6 bases to trimming and J lost 6 bases; unmatched junction nucleotides: 14. This CDR3 has 15 residues.

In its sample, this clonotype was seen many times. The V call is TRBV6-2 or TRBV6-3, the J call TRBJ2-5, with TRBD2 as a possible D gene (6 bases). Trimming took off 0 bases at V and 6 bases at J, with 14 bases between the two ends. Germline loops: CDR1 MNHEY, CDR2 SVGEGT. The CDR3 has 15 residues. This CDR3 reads CASSYSTEGVKTQYF. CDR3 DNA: TGTGCCAGCAGTTACTCGACGGAGGGCGTGAAGACCCAGTACTTC.

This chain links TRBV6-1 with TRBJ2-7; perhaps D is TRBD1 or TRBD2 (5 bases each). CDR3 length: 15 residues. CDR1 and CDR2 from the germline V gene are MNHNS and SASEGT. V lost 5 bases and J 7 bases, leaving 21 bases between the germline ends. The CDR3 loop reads CASSPPGPREREQYF. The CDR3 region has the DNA TGTGCCAGCAGTCCGCCGGGACCGAGGGAGCGAGAGCAGTACTTC.

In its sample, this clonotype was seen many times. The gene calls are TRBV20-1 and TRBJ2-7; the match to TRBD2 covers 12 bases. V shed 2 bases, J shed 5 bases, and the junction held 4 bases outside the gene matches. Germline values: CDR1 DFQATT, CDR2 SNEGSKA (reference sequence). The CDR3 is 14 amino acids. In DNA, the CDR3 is TGCAGTGCTAGACCTCTAGCGGGAGGGAACGAGCAGTACTTC. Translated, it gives CSARPLAGGNEQYF.

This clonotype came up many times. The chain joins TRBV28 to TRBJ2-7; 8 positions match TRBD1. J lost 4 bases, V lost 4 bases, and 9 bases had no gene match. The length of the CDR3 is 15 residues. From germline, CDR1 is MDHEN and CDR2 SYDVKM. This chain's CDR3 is CASSSRTGKRYEQYF. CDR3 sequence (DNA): TGTGCCAGCAGTTCCAGGACAGGGAAGAGGTACGAGCAGTACTTC.

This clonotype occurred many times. The CDR3 nucleotides are TGTGCCAGCAGAGGACACAATGAGCAGTTCTTC. As protein: CASRGHNEQFF. V is TRBV2 and J is TRBJ2-1; no definite D call. Trimming left V 6 bases short and J 5 bases short, with 5 bases between. The CDR3 is 11 amino acids. Germline CDR1 and CDR2: SNHLY and FYNNEI.

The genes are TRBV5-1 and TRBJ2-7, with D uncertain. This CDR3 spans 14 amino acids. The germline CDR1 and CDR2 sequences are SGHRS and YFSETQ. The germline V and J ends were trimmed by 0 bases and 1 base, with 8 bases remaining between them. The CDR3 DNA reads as TGCGCCAGCAGCTTGGACGCCATGTCCTACGAGCAGTACTTC. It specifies CASSLDAMSYEQYF.

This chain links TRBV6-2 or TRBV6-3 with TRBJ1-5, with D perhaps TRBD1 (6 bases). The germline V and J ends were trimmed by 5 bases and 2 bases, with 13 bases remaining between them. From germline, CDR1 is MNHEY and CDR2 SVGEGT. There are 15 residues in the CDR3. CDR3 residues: CASSQKYRGNQPQHF. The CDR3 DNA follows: TGTGCCAGCAGTCAAAAATACAGGGGCAATCAGCCCCAGCATTTT.

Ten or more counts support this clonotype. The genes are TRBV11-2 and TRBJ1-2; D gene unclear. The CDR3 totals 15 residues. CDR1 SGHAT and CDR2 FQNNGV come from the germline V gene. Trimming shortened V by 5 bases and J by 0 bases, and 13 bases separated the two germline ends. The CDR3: CASSRPFSTNYGYTF. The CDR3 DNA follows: TGTGCCAGCAGCCGCCCGTTCAGCACTAACTATGGCTACACCTTC.

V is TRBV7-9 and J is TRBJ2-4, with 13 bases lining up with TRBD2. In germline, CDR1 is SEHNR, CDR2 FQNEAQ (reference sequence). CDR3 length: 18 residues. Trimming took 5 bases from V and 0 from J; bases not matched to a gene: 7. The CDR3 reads CASSPWTSGGLAKNIQYF. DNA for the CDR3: TGTGCCAGCAGCCCTTGGACTAGCGGGGGCTTAGCCAAAAACATTCAGTACTTC.

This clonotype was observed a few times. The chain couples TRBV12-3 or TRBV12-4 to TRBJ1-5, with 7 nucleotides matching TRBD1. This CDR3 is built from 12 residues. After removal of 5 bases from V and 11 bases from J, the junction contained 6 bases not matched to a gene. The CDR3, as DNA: TGTGCCAGCAGTGAACAGGGGATCACCCAGCATTTT. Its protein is CASSEQGITQHF.

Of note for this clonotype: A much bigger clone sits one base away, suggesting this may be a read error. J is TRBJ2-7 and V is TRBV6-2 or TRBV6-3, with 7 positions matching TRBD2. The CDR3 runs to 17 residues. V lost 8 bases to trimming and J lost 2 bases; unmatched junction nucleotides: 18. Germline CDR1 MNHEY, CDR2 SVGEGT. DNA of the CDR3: TGTGCCAGCGGTGCACTTCTCTCGGGAGGTACAACCTACGAGCAGTACTTC. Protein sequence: CASGALLSGGTTYEQYF.

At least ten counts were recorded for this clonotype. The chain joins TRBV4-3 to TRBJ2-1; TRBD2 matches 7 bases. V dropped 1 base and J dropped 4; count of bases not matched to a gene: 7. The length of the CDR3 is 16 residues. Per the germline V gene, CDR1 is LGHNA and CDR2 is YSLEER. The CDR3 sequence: CASSQGGDYLYNEQFF. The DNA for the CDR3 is TGCGCCAGCAGCCAAGGAGGGGACTATCTATACAATGAGCAGTTCTTC.

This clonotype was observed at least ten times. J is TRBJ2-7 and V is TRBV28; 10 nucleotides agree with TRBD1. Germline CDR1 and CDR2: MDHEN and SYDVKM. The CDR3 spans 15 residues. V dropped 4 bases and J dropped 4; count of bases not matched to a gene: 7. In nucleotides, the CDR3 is TGTGCCAGCAGTTCCCCGGGACAGGGGCCTTACGAGCAGTACTTC. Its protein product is CASSSPGQGPYEQYF.

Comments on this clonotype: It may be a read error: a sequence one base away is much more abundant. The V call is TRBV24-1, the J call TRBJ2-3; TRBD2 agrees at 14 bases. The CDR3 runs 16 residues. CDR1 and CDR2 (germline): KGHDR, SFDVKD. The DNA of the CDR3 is TGTTCCACCAGTGACCCGGGACTAGCGGGAGCAGGCGCGCAGTATTTT. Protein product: CSTSDPGLAGAGAQYF.

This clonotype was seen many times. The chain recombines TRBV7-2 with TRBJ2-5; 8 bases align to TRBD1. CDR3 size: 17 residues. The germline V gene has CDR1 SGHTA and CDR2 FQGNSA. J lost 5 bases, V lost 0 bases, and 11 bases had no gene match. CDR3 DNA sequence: TGTGCCAGCAGCTTAGCGTGGGGGACAGGACAGGAGGAGACCCAGTACTTC. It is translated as CASSLAWGTGQEETQYF.

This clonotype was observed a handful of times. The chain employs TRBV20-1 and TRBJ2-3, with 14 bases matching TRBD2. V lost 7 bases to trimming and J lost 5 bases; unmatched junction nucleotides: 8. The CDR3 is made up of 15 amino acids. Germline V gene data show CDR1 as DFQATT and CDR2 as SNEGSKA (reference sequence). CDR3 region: CSGGGTSGRRDTQYF. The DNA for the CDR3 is TGCAGTGGGGGGGGGACTAGCGGGAGAAGAGATACGCAGTATTTT.

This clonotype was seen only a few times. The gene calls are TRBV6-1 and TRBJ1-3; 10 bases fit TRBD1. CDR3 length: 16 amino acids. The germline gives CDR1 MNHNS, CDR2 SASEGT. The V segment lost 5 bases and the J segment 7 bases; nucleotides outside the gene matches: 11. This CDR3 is CASSRSPGQGRNTIYF. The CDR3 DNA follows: TGTGCCAGCAGTCGCTCACCGGGACAGGGGCGTAACACCATATATTTT.

CDR3 sequence reads: CASSLSVGGPDTQYF. The CDR3 bases are TGCGCCAGCAGCTTGAGTGTGGGGGGCCCAGATACGCAGTATTTT. This chain joins TRBV5-1 and TRBJ2-3, with D possibly called TRBD1 or TRBD2 (6 bases each). Germline values: CDR1 SGHRS, CDR2 YFSETQ. This CDR3 has 15 amino acids. Deletions cut 1 base from V and 4 bases from J, with 13 bases between.